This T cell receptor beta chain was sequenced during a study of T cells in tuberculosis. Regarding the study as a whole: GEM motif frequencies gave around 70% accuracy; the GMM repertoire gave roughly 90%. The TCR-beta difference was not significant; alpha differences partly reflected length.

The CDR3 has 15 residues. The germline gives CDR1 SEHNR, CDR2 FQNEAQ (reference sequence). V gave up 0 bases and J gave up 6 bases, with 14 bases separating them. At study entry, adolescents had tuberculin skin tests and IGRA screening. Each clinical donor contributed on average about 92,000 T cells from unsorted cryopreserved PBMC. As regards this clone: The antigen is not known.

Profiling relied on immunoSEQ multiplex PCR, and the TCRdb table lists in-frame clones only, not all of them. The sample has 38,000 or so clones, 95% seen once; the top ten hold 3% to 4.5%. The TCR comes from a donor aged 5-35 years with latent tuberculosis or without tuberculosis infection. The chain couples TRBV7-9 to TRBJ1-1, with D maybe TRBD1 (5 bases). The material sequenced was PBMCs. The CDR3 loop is CASSLARGRDPEAFF. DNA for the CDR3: TGTGCCAGCAGCTTAGCGCGGGGCAGGGACCCTGAAGCTTTCTTT.